These 21 T cell receptor beta chains were sequenced from one sample in a study of cytomegalovirus exposure and HLA in healthy donors. Primers for the PCR totalled 60 Vbeta and 13 Jbeta. Libraries were prepared by immunoSEQ multiplex PCR; TCRdb keeps only in-frame clonotypes and omits some of them. The profile shows over 70,000 clones, 80% of them singletons. Sequences were obtained from PBMCs. The receptors shown here come from a man between 18 and 35 years old in good health and CMV-seronegative.

The rearrangement links TRBV18 to TRBJ1-1; TRBD1 is a possible D gene (5 bases). Germline V gene data show CDR1 as KGHSH and CDR2 as LQKENI. Trimming removed 6 bases from V and 1 base from J, with 15 bases in between. The CDR3 has 15 amino acids. CDR3 protein: CASSPGRTANTEAFF. The CDR3, as DNA: TGTGCCAGCTCCCCAGGGCGAACAGCGAACACTGAAGCTTTCTTT.

This rearrangement joins TRBV18 to TRBJ1-4, with TRBD1 matching 9 bases. Germline V gene sequence: CDR1 KGHSH, CDR2 LQKENI. The CDR3 is 17 residues long. V trimming: 3 bases; J trimming: 6 bases; junction bases outside the gene matches: 11. CDR3 sequence reads: CASSPAPYRGRYEKLFF. CDR3 nucleotide sequence: TGTGCCAGCTCACCGGCCCCGTACAGGGGGCGTTATGAAAAACTGTTTTTT. The whole variable domain, filled in from reference TRBV18 and TRBJ1-4, reads NAGVMQNPRHLVRRRGQEARLRCSPMKGHSHVYWYRQLPEEGLKFMVYLQKENIIDESGMPKERFSAEFPKEGPSILRIQQVVRGDSAAYFCASSPAPYRGRYEKLFFGSGTQLSVL.

This clone came up once. The gene calls are TRBV2 and TRBJ2-1, with D maybe TRBD2 (5 bases). The V end lost 7 bases, the J end lost 9 bases, and 19 bases lay between the germline ends. This CDR3 is 14 amino acids long. Germline CDR1 reads SNHLY; CDR2 reads FYNNEI. As DNA, the CDR3 is TGTGCCAGCACCACCGGACGGATGGCGGGTGAGCAGTTCTTC. It specifies CASTTGRMAGEQFF.

The chain links TRBV6-5 to TRBJ2-2, with 7 bases lining up with TRBD1. The CDR3 is made up of 15 amino acids. Germline V gene data show CDR1 as MNHEY and CDR2 as SVGAGI. The V gene end was trimmed by 5 bases and the J gene end by 0 bases; junction bases not matched to a gene: 3. In DNA, the CDR3 is TGTGCCAGCAGTCTAGGGGGCGCGAACACCGGGGAGCTGTTTTTT. Translation gives CASSLGGANTGELFF.

This sequence joins TRBV7-9 and TRBJ1-5; D is possibly TRBD1 (5 bases). This CDR3 comprises 13 residues. Trimming took off 8 bases at V and 4 bases at J, with 12 bases between the two ends. CDR1 is SEHNR, CDR2 FQNEAQ, per germline (reference sequence). CDR3 bases: TGTGCCAGCGGCGGGACGGGGAATCAGCCCCAGCATTTT. Amino acid sequence: CASGGTGNQPQHF.

This chain joins TRBV6-1 and TRBJ2-7, with TRBD1 identical over 7 bases. The V and J ends lost 4 bases and 4 bases, in that order; junction bases with no gene match: 7. The CDR3 spans 14 residues. CDR1 MNHNS and CDR2 SASEGT come from the germline V gene. The CDR3 DNA reads TGTGCCAGCAGTGTCTCCGGGACAGTATACGAGCAGTACTTC. Translating it yields CASSVSGTVYEQYF.

V gene TRBV27 combines with J gene TRBJ1-1; 8 bases line up with TRBD1. The germline V gene has CDR1 MNHEY and CDR2 SMNVEV (reference sequence). Losses at the gene ends were 0 bases for V and 5 bases for J; bases not matched to a gene: 5. The CDR3 is 15 amino acids. In DNA, the CDR3 is TGTGCCAGCAGTTTATCGGGCAGGGGGCTTACTGAAGCTTTCTTT. Its protein is CASSLSGRGLTEAFF.

V is TRBV5-6 and J is TRBJ1-1; 7 nucleotides agree with TRBD1. Trimming took 2 bases from V and 0 from J; bases not matched to a gene: 7. Per the germline V gene, CDR1 is SGHDT and CDR2 is YYEEEE. This CDR3 is 16 amino acids long. The CDR3 protein is CASSFFKGQVNTEAFF. The CDR3 DNA reads TGTGCCAGCAGCTTTTTTAAAGGACAGGTGAACACTGAAGCTTTCTTT.

V gene TRBV18 combines with J gene TRBJ2-5; 11 nucleotides agree with TRBD2. The J call may be in error: the DNA end matches TRBJ2-7 better. The CDR3 consists of 15 residues. The germline V gene encodes CDR1 KGHSH and CDR2 LQKENI. CDR3 residues: CASSPNSGGVVEQYF. The CDR3 DNA sequence: TGTGCCAGCTCACCAAATAGCGGGGGGGTGGTCGAGCAGTACTTC.

This clone was seen a few times. The same CDR3 can be traced to other DNA sequences in this sample. The chain recombines TRBV18 with TRBJ2-1; 11 nucleotides match TRBD1. Germline CDR1 reads KGHSH; CDR2 reads LQKENI. The trim removed 3 bases at V and 4 bases at J, leaving 5 bases unmatched. The CDR3 extends over 16 amino acids. The CDR3 DNA is TGTGCCAGCTCACCTAGCGGGACAGGGGGATACAATGAGCAGTTCTTC. It yields the protein CASSPSGTGGYNEQFF.

This clone was picked up one time. The chain joins TRBV6-5 to TRBJ2-1; tentatively, D is TRBD2 (6 bases). Germline CDR1 and CDR2: MNHEY and SVGAGI. With 7 bases removed from V and 8 bases from J, the gap between germline ends came to 9 bases. The CDR3 runs 11 residues. CDR3: CASTRRDEQFF. In DNA form, the CDR3 reads TGTGCCAGCACTAGGAGGGATGAGCAGTTCTTC.

For this clone: At one boundary the junction diverges from the germline segment, which might be a read error. V and J are TRBV7-7 and TRBJ2-5, with D possibly matching TRBD2 (6 bases). CDR1 SSHAT and CDR2 FNYEAQ come from the germline V gene (reference sequence). This CDR3 spans 14 amino acids. CDR3 residues: CASSLYGGGETQYF. CDR3 coding DNA: TGTGCTAGCAGCTTATACGGGGGTGGGGAGACCCAGTACTTC.

This clone has just one count. The gene calls are TRBV15 and TRBJ1-2; 7 nucleotides align to TRBD1. CDR1 and CDR2 (germline): LNHNV, YYDKDF (reference sequence). The V gene end was trimmed by 0 bases and the J gene end by 1 base; junction bases not matched to a gene: 2. This CDR3 spans 15 amino acids. The CDR3: CATSRDRGHNYGYTF. The DNA of the CDR3 is TGTGCCACCAGCAGAGATAGGGGGCATAACTATGGCTACACCTTC.

This clone has more than one count but fewer than ten. The V gene is TRBV7-4, the J gene TRBJ1-2, with TRBD1 matching over 7 bases. This CDR3 spans 14 amino acids. CDR1 and CDR2 (germline): SGHVT, SQSDAQ. V gave up 5 bases and J gave up 4 bases; unmatched junction bases: 7. CDR3 sequence: CASSAPGQIYGYTF. Written as DNA, the CDR3 is TGTGCCAGCAGCGCCCCGGGACAGATCTATGGCTACACCTTC.

Here the CDR3 reads CASSLDVPGQGANEQYF. DNA for the CDR3: TGTGCCAGCAGCTTAGATGTCCCGGGACAGGGGGCCAACGAGCAGTACTTC. The chain uses TRBV7-9 and TRBJ2-7, with 12 positions matching TRBD1. V dropped 1 base and J dropped 5; count of bases not matched to a gene: 9. The germline CDR1 and CDR2 sequences are SEHNR and FQNEAQ (reference sequence). This CDR3 is built from 17 residues. The entire variable domain, with the rest obtained from reference TRBV7-9 and TRBJ2-7, is as follows: DTGVSQNPRHKITKRGQNVTFRCDPISEHNRLYWYRQTLGQGPEFLTYFQNEAQLEKSRLLSDRFSAERPKGSFSTLEIQRTEQGDSAMYLCASSLDVPGQGANEQYFGPGTRLTVT.

The V and J genes are TRBV6-1 and TRBJ1-2, with a weak D call TRBD1 (5 bases). V was shortened by 4 bases and J by 3 bases, with 12 bases between the two germline ends. In germline, CDR1 is MNHNS, CDR2 SASEGT. CDR3 length: 14 residues. In nucleotides, the CDR3 is TGTGCCAGCAGTGCTGAGGGACTGTACTATGGCTACACCTTC. It yields the protein CASSAEGLYYGYTF.

The chain combines TRBV2 with TRBJ2-2; 8 bases fit TRBD2. Germline V gene data show CDR1 as SNHLY and CDR2 as FYNNEI. Unmatched junction bases numbered 8, after V lost 6 bases and J lost 5 bases. The CDR3 is made up of 15 amino acids. Here the CDR3 reads CASRGGGRRTGELFF. Written as DNA, the CDR3 is TGTGCCAGCAGGGGCGGGGGGAGGCGAACCGGGGAGCTGTTTTTT.

This clone was detected only a few times. V and J are TRBV21-1 and TRBJ2-3; TRBD1, as called in the table, went unchecked against the DNA. TRBV21-1 is recorded as a pseudogene. The CDR3 is 22 residues long. CDR3 in amino acids: CASSTKGPHPIKGTGVTDTQYF. DNA of the CDR3: TGTGCCAGCAGCACGAAGGGCCCTCACCCAATAAAAGGGACAGGGGTCACAGATACGCAGTATTTT.

The CDR3 is CASSPSEGNPASYGYTF. In DNA form, the CDR3 reads TGTGCCAGCAGCCCATCAGAGGGTAATCCCGCGAGCTATGGCTACACCTTC. The V gene is TRBV7-9, the J gene TRBJ1-2; D unresolved. Germline V gene data show CDR1 as SEHNR and CDR2 as FQNEAQ (reference sequence). The CDR3 is made up of 17 amino acids. Trimming stripped 5 bases from V and 4 bases from J, with 23 bases between.

Details on this clone: The DNA is omitted, as the CDR3 cannot be located on it reliably, and the CDR3 follows TCRdb's listing. The genes are TRBV19 and TRBJ1-6; the table names TRBD1, a call not compared with the DNA. CDR1 is LNHDA and CDR2 is SQIVND in the germline V gene (reference sequence). Counting both end residues, the CDR3 totals 14 amino acids. The CDR3: CASSVGQGASPLRF.

This chain joins TRBV7-2 and TRBJ1-6; TRBD1 agrees at 7 bases. V shed 5 bases, J shed 5 bases, and the junction held 6 bases outside the gene matches. This CDR3 is built from 15 residues. CDR1 SGHTA and CDR2 FQGNSA come from the germline V gene. The CDR3 sequence is CASSPTGTNNSPLHF. CDR3 sequence (DNA): TGTGCCAGCAGCCCGACAGGGACGAATAATTCACCCCTCCACTTT.